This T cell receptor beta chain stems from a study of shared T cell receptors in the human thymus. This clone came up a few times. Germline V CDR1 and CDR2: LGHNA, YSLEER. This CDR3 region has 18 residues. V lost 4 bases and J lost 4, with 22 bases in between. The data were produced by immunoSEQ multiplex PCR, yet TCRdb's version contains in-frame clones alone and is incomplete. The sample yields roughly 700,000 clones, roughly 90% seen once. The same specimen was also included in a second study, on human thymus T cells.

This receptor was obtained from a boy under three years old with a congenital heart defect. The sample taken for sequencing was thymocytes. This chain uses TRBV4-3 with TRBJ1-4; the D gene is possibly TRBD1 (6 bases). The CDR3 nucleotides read TGCGCCAGCAGCCCAACCCACCCGGACAGAGCCTATAATGAAAAACTGTTTTTT. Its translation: CASSPTHPDRAYNEKLFF.